The source of this TCR beta chain is a study of blood T cell repertoires in COVID-19. The data were produced by immunoSEQ multiplex PCR, yet TCRdb's version contains in-frame clones alone and is incomplete. The top ten hold about 6.7% of the sample, which has some 170,000 clones, 75% to 90% seen once. Enrolment of Seattle patients took place during active infection, and they were followed longitudinally. V shed 5 bases, J shed 5 bases, and the junction held 3 bases outside the gene matches. This CDR3 is 15 amino acids long. The germline CDR1 and CDR2 sequences are SEHNR and FQNEAQ (reference sequence).

This rearrangement joins TRBV7-9 to TRBJ2-1; 13 nucleotides align to TRBD2. The sequence was obtained from a woman in her forties with COVID-19, enrolled during active disease. Sequenced sample: peripheral blood. In DNA form, the CDR3 reads TGTGCCAGCAGCCCGACTAGCGGGGGGAACAATGAGCAGTTCTTC. This gives the protein CASSPTSGGNNEQFF.